Listed here are 2 T cell receptor beta chains from one sample, sequenced in a study of T cells in localized non-small cell lung cancer. The repertoire was sequenced with immunoSEQ multiplex PCR; TCRdb's copy has only in-frame clones and lacks some. The sample has about 91,000 clones, approximately 90% seen once; the top ten hold approximately 15%. The input for sequencing was peripheral blood, taken before any cancer treatment. Every receptor here comes from a man aged 40 to 75 with stage I squamous cell lung carcinoma.

The chain has TRBV28 and TRBJ1-1, with 7 nucleotides matching TRBD1. The CDR3 is 15 amino acids. V lost 5 bases to trimming and J lost 6 bases; unmatched junction nucleotides: 12. CDR1 and CDR2 (germline): MDHEN, SYDVKM. The CDR3 here is CASSPWTGRGAEAFF. As DNA, the CDR3 is TGTGCCAGCAGTCCCTGGACAGGCCGGGGGGCTGAAGCTTTCTTT.

This clone was counted only a few times. The gene calls are TRBV2 and TRBJ1-6; D remains ambiguous. Trimming took off 7 bases at V and 11 bases at J, with 18 bases between the two ends. The CDR3 has 14 amino acids. Germline assignment: CDR1 SNHLY and CDR2 FYNNEI. CDR3 in amino acids: CASTQLRVRAPLHF. The CDR3 region has the DNA TGTGCCAGCACCCAGTTAAGAGTTCGGGCACCCCTCCACTTT.